This T cell receptor (beta chain) emerged from a study of T cell changes during pregnancy in multiple sclerosis. CDR1 and CDR2 from the germline V gene are MNHEY and SVGAGI. The CDR3 runs 15 residues. V was pared by 2 bases and J by 1 base, with 3 bases of the junction left unmatched. Repertoires were generated with immunoSEQ multiplex PCR, while TCRdb's copy carries only in-frame clones and drops some. The sample records 65,000 to 90,000 clones, approximately 91% being singletons. Sample: PBMCs, taken in the first trimester of pregnancy. The origin of this receptor is a female donor in good health, serving as a control in a pregnancy study. Some clones in this sample may be carry-over from other donors' samples. The chain uses TRBV6-5 and TRBJ1-1, with TRBD1 identical over 8 bases. This CDR3 reads CASSYRTGGNTEAFF. The CDR3 bases are TGTGCCAGCAGTTACAGAACAGGGGGGAACACTGAAGCTTTCTTT.